These 6 T cell receptor beta chains originate from one sample sequenced in a study of cytomegalovirus exposure and HLA in healthy donors. Primers: 60 Vbeta forward and 13 Jbeta reverse. Generated by immunoSEQ multiplex PCR, the TCRdb table keeps only in-frame clones and is missing some. The sample shows roughly 130,000 clones, 55% to 75% of them seen only once. The sequenced sample consisted of PBMCs. The receptors shown here come from a man aged 25 to 40 in good health and CMV-seropositive.

This clone was counted once. V and J are TRBV6-5 and TRBJ2-7; D is undetermined. The CDR3 runs 16 residues. Germline V gene lookup returns CDR1 MNHEY and CDR2 SVGAGI. Trimming took 2 bases from V and 0 from J, leaving 14 bases between them. The CDR3 nucleotides are TGTGCCAGCAGTTACAGCGAGCAAGTTATCTCCTACGAGCAGTACTTC. Its protein product is CASSYSEQVISYEQYF.

The chain is built from TRBV4-3 and TRBJ1-2, with D tentatively TRBD1 (6 bases). V shed 1 base and J shed 7 bases, with 19 bases lying between them. The CDR3 runs 16 residues. Germline-derived CDR1 and CDR2 are LGHNA and YSLEER. The CDR3 loop reads CASSQVRGARLAGYTF. CDR3 nucleotide sequence: TGCGCCAGCAGCCAAGTTCGGGGGGCACGTCTGGCTGGCTACACCTTC.

The V gene is TRBV18, the J gene TRBJ1-1, with 7 bases identical to TRBD1. CDR1 KGHSH and CDR2 LQKENI come from the germline V gene. J lost 5 bases, V lost 4 bases, and 1 base had no gene match. The CDR3 spans 12 residues. CDR3 sequence reads: CASSQQGTEAFF. The CDR3, as DNA: TGTGCCAGCTCACAACAGGGGACTGAAGCTTTCTTT. Full variable domain (missing parts from reference TRBV18 and TRBJ1-1): NAGVMQNPRHLVRRRGQEARLRCSPMKGHSHVYWYRQLPEEGLKFMVYLQKENIIDESGMPKERFSAEFPKEGPSILRIQQVVRGDSAAYFCASSQQGTEAFFGQGTRLTVV.

This chain links TRBV5-1 with TRBJ2-3; 9 nucleotides agree with TRBD2. Germline V gene lookup returns CDR1 SGHRS and CDR2 YFSETQ. The CDR3 extends over 16 amino acids. V lost 0 bases to trimming and J lost 4 bases; unmatched junction nucleotides: 6. The CDR3 sequence is CASSLVGGRASDTQYF. In DNA, the CDR3 is TGCGCCAGCAGCTTGGTAGGCGGGAGGGCCTCAGATACGCAGTATTTT.

The chain has TRBV7-9 and TRBJ2-7; 8 bases are shared with TRBD2. The CDR3 is 13 residues long. V gave up 6 bases and J gave up 5 bases; unmatched junction bases: 6. Germline loops: CDR1 SEHNR, CDR2 FQNEAQ (reference sequence). Here the CDR3 DNA reads TGTGCCAGCAGGGCGGGGGGTTCGGACGAGCAGTACTTC. Translation gives CASRAGGSDEQYF.

This chain joins TRBV7-9 and TRBJ2-7; 9 bases agree with TRBD2. Per germline, CDR1 SEHNR and CDR2 FQNEAQ (reference sequence). The CDR3 is 18 residues long. With V trimmed by 5 bases and J by 2 bases, 16 bases remained unmatched. The CDR3 loop reads CASSPRELSGGHPYEQYF. CDR3 coding DNA: TGTGCCAGCAGCCCGCGAGAACTTAGCGGGGGCCACCCCTACGAGCAGTACTTC.